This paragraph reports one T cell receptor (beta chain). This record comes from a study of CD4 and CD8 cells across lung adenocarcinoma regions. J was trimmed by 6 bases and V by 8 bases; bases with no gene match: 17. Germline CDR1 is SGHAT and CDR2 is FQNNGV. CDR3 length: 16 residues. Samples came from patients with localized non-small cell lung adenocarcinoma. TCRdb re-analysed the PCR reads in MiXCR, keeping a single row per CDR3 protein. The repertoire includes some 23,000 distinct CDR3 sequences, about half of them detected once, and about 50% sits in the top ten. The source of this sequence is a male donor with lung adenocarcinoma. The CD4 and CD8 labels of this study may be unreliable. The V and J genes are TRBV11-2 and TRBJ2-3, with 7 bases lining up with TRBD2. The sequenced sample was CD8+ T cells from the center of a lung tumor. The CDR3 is CASRRPLAGVRDTQYF. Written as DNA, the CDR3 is TGTGCCAGCCGCCGCCCCCTGGCGGGAGTTCGGGATACGCAGTATTTT.